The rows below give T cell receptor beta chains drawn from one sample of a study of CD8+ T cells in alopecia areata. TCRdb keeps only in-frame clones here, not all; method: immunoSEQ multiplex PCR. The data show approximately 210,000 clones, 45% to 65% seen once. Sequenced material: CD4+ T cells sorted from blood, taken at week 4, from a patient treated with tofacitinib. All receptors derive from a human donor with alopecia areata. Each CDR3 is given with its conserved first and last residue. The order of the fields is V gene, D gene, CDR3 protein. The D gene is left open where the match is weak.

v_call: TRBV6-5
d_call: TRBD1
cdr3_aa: CASSGQGIGTDTQYF

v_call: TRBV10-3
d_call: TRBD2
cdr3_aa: CAILPADASGGAYNEQFF

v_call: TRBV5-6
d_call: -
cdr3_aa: CASSTDTYNEQFF

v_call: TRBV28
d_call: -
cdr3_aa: CASSSGTETTYGYTF

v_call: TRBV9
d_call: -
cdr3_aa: CASSPAGQETQYF

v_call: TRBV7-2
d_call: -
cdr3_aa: CASSLGVGGTQETQYF

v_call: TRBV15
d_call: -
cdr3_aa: CATNRRVPYEQYF

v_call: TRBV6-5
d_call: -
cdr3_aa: CASSYSRRNNSPLHF

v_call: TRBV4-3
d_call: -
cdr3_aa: CASSQGYSLNTEAFF

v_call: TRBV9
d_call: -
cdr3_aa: CASSPRVSGANVLTF

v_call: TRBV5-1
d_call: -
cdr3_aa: CASSLQENTEAFF

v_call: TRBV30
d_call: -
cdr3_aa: CAWSAPDRKQYF

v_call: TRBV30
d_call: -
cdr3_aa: CAWSIPMVMNSPLHF